This entry describes one TCR beta chain. This record belongs to a study of blood T cell repertoires in COVID-19. Overall study context: Samples of COVID-19 (acute and convalescent) were obtained from the United States, Italy and Spain. The cDNA or gDNA used as material had been derived from T cells, B-cell-depleted T cells, or PBMCs.

The authors' processing: Estimation of nucleated cell counts relied on the amplification of reference gene primers. Profiled with immunoSEQ multiplex PCR; TCRdb holds only in-frame clones, not every one. That table furnishes V, J and clone size, whereas the DNA furnished D and trimming. The sample has some 140,000 clones; around 89% are singletons. CDR1 is SGDLS, CDR2 YYNGEE, per germline. The CDR3 is made up of 15 amino acids. V lost 5 bases to trimming and J lost 2 bases, with 14 bases between them. The sequenced sample was peripheral blood. This chain connects TRBV9 to TRBJ2-1, with D possibly being TRBD2 (5 bases). The sequence was obtained from a man in his forties or fifties with active or convalescent COVID-19. CDR3 nucleotides: TGTGCCAGCAGTACTTTGGGAGAGCCCTACAATGAGCAGTTCTTC. Residues: CASSTLGEPYNEQFF.